What follows are 16 T cell receptor beta chains derived from one specimen sequenced in a study of OX40 agonist ivuxolimab in advanced cancers. The data were produced by immunoSEQ multiplex PCR, yet TCRdb's version contains in-frame clones alone and is incomplete. The sample has more than 65,000 clones; 80% to 95% are singletons. The sample was CD4+ or CD8+ T cells sorted from blood, taken in a trial of the OX40 agonist ivuxolimab. The receptors derive from an adult with an advanced solid tumor such as melanoma, head and neck, liver or kidney cancer.

This rearrangement joins TRBV19 to TRBJ2-1, with D possibly TRBD2 on 7 matching bases. Germline CDR1 is LNHDA and CDR2 is SQIVND (reference sequence). The CDR3 loop spans 13 amino acids. V was shortened by 7 bases and J by 5 bases, with 12 bases between the two germline ends. The chain's CDR3 is CASNRGANNEQFF. The CDR3 coding sequence is TGTGCCAGTAACCGGGGGGCCAACAATGAGCAGTTCTTC.

The chain couples TRBV2 to TRBJ2-1, with 16 bases lining up with TRBD2. The CDR3 sequence is 17 residues long. Unmatched junction bases numbered 10, after V lost 6 bases and J lost 8 bases. CDR1 SNHLY and CDR2 FYNNEI come from the germline V gene. Here the CDR3 DNA reads TGTGCCAGCAGCCGGGGACTAGCGGGGGGGCCCGACCATGAGCAGTTCTTC. This translates into CASSRGLAGGPDHEQFF.

The chain joins TRBV10-3 to TRBJ2-1; 7 positions match TRBD2. There are 17 residues in the CDR3. CDR1 ENHRY and CDR2 SYGVKD come from the germline V gene. With V trimmed by 0 bases and J by 8 bases, 13 bases remained unmatched. The CDR3 loop reads CAISESFSGGSTDEQFF. The CDR3 DNA reads TGTGCCATCAGTGAGTCGTTTTCAGGCGGGAGCACGGATGAGCAGTTCTTC.

This chain uses TRBV6-6 with TRBJ2-1; D is unresolved. V shed 0 bases and J shed 4 bases, with 4 bases lying between them. CDR1 MNHNY and CDR2 SVGAGI come from the germline V gene (reference sequence). The CDR3 has 13 residues. The CDR3 loop reads CASSYSGYNEQFF. The CDR3 nucleotides read TGTGCCAGCAGTTACTCCGGTTACAATGAGCAGTTCTTC.

This chain uses TRBV29-1 with TRBJ2-7; perhaps TRBD2 as D (5 bases). The CDR3 runs 12 residues. V lost 0 bases to trimming and J lost 5 bases, with 8 bases between them. CDR1 and CDR2 from the germline V gene are SQVTM and ANQGSEA. The CDR3 nucleotides are TGCAGCGTTGAAGATGGAGGCCACGAGCAGTACTTC. Residues: CSVEDGGHEQYF.

DNA for the CDR3: TGTGCCAGCAGCCTGGGACAGACCTACGAGCAGTACTTC. Translated, it gives CASSLGQTYEQYF. This chain joins TRBV27 and TRBJ2-7; 7 nucleotides match TRBD1. Germline values: CDR1 MNHEY, CDR2 SMNVEV (reference sequence). Losses at the gene ends were 6 bases for V and 2 bases for J; bases not matched to a gene: 4. CDR3 length: 13 amino acids.

The chain employs TRBV5-4 and TRBJ2-3; 7 nucleotides match TRBD1. Trimming removed 3 bases from V and 4 bases from J; junction bases left unmatched: 5. The V gene's germline CDR1 is SGHNT and CDR2 YYREEE (reference sequence). This CDR3 contains 14 residues. The CDR3 coding sequence is TGTGCCAGCAGCTGGACCCAGGGGGCAGATACGCAGTATTTT. Its protein product is CASSWTQGADTQYF.

J is TRBJ1-5 and V is TRBV5-5; a weak D match, TRBD1 (5 bases). The CDR3 extends over 14 amino acids. V lost 1 base and J 6 bases, leaving 11 bases between the germline ends. Germline CDR1 reads SGHKS; CDR2 reads YYEKEE (reference sequence). CDR3 sequence: CASSLMGVAQPQHF. The CDR3 nucleotides are TGTGCCAGCAGCTTGATGGGGGTTGCTCAGCCCCAGCATTTT.

The rearrangement joins TRBV28 to TRBJ1-5; D possibly corresponds to TRBD1 (5 bases). The CDR3 totals 13 residues. V lost 6 bases and J 4 bases, leaving 10 bases between the germline ends. CDR1 MDHEN and CDR2 SYDVKM come from the germline V gene. CDR3 in DNA: TGTGCCAGCAGGGGGACGGAGAATCAGCCCCAGCATTTT. Amino acid sequence: CASRGTENQPQHF.

The chain couples TRBV11-2 to TRBJ1-3; possible D gene TRBD1, 6 bases. There are 13 residues in the CDR3. Trimming removed 5 bases from V and 4 bases from J, with 9 bases in between. The germline gives CDR1 SGHAT, CDR2 FQNNGV. CDR3 protein: CASSKGGGNTIYF. CDR3 sequence (DNA): TGTGCCAGCAGCAAAGGGGGGGGAAACACCATATATTTT.

The rearrangement links TRBV7-6 to TRBJ1-3; D call uncertain. V lost 3 bases, J lost 2 bases, and 8 bases lay in between. CDR1 is SGHVS, CDR2 FNYEAQ, per germline. The CDR3 contains 14 residues. CDR3 loop: CASSLPGPGNTIYF. The CDR3, as DNA: TGTGCCAGCAGCTTGCCAGGCCCTGGAAACACCATATATTTT.

The genes are TRBV7-2 and TRBJ2-3, with TRBD2 matching over 8 bases. V was clipped by 0 bases and J by 1 base; unmatched bases: 6. Germline lookup yields CDR1 SGHTA and CDR2 FQGNSA. This CDR3 region has 17 residues. The DNA of the CDR3 is TGTGCCAGCAGCTTAGCGCTCTCCGGGAGGGGCACAGATACGCAGTATTTT. It translates to CASSLALSGRGTDTQYF. The full variable domain, its missing parts supplied by reference TRBV7-2 and TRBJ2-3, is GAGVSQSPSNKVTEKGKDVELRCDPISGHTALYWYRQSLGQGLEFLIYFQGNSAPDKSGLPSDRFSAERTGGSVSTLTIQRTQQEDSAVYLCASSLALSGRGTDTQYFGPGTRLTVL.

The chain uses TRBV9 and TRBJ1-2; possible D gene TRBD1, 6 bases. V was cut by 0 bases and J by 3 bases, with 9 bases left in between. Germline CDR1 is SGDLS and CDR2 is YYNGEE. This CDR3 region has 14 residues. CDR3 coding DNA: TGTGCCAGCAGCGTAGGGGGGGCAGACTATGGCTACACCTTC. Its translation: CASSVGGADYGYTF.

The chain links TRBV6-5 to TRBJ1-4, with D perhaps matching TRBD1 (5 bases). Germline CDR1 reads MNHEY; CDR2 reads SVGAGI. This CDR3 has 13 amino acids. The V end was cut by 6 bases, the J end by 4 bases, with 9 bases between. The CDR3, as DNA: TGTGCCAGCAGACTAAGGGGTAATGAAAAACTGTTTTTT. Translation: CASRLRGNEKLFF.

The chain employs TRBV5-1 and TRBJ2-3, with TRBD1 as a possible D gene (6 bases). Germline-derived CDR1 and CDR2 are SGHRS and YFSETQ. V was cut by 0 bases and J by 4 bases, with 15 bases left in between. The CDR3 is 16 amino acids. The CDR3 DNA reads TGCGCCAGCAGCTTGGCCGGGCAGGGGACGCCAGATACGCAGTATTTT. It encodes CASSLAGQGTPDTQYF.

The chain combines TRBV2 with TRBJ2-7, with a tentative D call TRBD2 (7 bases). Germline V CDR1 and CDR2: SNHLY, FYNNEI. CDR3 length: 15 amino acids. The ends were cut back, 7 bases at V and 0 bases at J, with 16 bases in the middle. The CDR3 spells CASTEGGGYSYEQYF. CDR3 DNA: TGTGCCAGCACCGAAGGGGGGGGCTACTCCTACGAGCAGTACTTC.